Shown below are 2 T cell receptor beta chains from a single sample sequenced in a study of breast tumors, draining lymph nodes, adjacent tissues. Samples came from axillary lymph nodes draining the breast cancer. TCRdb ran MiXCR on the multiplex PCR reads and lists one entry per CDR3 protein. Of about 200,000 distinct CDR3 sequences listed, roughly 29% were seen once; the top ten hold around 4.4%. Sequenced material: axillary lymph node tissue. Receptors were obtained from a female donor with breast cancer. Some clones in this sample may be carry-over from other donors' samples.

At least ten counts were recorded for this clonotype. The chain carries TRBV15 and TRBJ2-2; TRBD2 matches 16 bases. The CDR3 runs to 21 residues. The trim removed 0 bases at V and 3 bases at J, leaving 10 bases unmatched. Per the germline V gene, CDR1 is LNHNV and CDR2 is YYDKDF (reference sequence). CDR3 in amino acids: CATSRDIPGLAGGSDTGELFF. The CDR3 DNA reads TGTGCCACCAGCAGAGATATTCCGGGACTAGCGGGAGGGAGCGACACCGGGGAGCTGTTTTTT.

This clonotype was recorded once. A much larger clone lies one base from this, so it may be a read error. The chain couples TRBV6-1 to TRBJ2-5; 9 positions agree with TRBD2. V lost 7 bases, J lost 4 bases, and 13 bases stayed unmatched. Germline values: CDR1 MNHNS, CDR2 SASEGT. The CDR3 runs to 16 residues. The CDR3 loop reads CASIRAAGGGRETQYF. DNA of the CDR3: TGTGCCAGCATTCGAGCGGCGGGGGGGGGTCGAGAGACCCAGTACTTC.